These 30 T cell receptor beta chains were sequenced from one sample in a study of T-cell reconstitution after alpha-beta-depleted transplantation in children. Molecular barcoding with unique molecular identifiers was used for the TCRbeta library. One entry per CDR3 protein results from TCRdb running MiXCR on the PCR reads. The table has fewer than 550,000 distinct CDR3 sequences, more than 9% seen once. Sequences were derived from PBMCs, sampled before TCRalphabeta/CD19-depleted stem cell transplant. The receptors derive from a child aged 2 to 15 with inherited bone marrow failure, due to receive a stem cell transplant.

This clonotype was seen a few times. The chain carries TRBV20-1 and TRBJ1-1, with no clear D. Trimming left V 6 bases short and J 5 bases short, with 16 bases between. The CDR3 spans 13 residues. Germline V gene sequence: CDR1 DFQATT, CDR2 SNEGSKA (reference sequence). The CDR3 DNA sequence: TGCAGTGCCGGAGACGGCATGGAGACTGAAGCTTTCTTT. This codes for CSAGDGMETEAFF.

This clonotype was observed a few times. The J gene is TRBJ1-5, the V gene TRBV6-5; the match to TRBD1 covers 10 bases. Germline assignment: CDR1 MNHEY and CDR2 SVGAGI. The junction had 4 bases not matched to a gene; V was cut back by 2 bases and J by 3 bases. This CDR3 is 16 amino acids long. CDR3 in amino acids: CASSYTGTGANQPQHF. In DNA, the CDR3 is TGTGCCAGCAGTTACACCGGGACAGGGGCCAATCAGCCCCAGCATTTT.

This clonotype was observed many times. V is TRBV10-3 and J is TRBJ1-4, with 12 bases lining up with TRBD1. Germline assignment: CDR1 ENHRY and CDR2 SYGVKD. The CDR3 is 19 amino acids. Unmatched junction bases numbered 13, after V lost 3 bases and J lost 5 bases. In DNA form, the CDR3 reads TGTGCCATCAGTGAACTTGGGACAGGGGGCGACGGTCTCAATGAAAAACTGTTTTTT. Translation gives CAISELGTGGDGLNEKLFF.

Here the CDR3 DNA reads TGTGCCAGCAGACCGTCACTAGCGGGGCATCCCAATGAGCAGTTCTTC. This translates into CASRPSLAGHPNEQFF. V and J are TRBV7-2 and TRBJ2-1; TRBD2 agrees at 10 bases. CDR3 length: 16 residues. From germline, CDR1 is SGHTA and CDR2 FQGNSA. The J segment lost 6 bases and the V segment lost 6 bases, leaving 11 bases of the junction unmatched.

This clonotype has a handful of counts. V gene TRBV12-3 or TRBV12-4 combines with J gene TRBJ1-5; the D is unclear. Trimming pared 2 bases from V and 1 base from J, leaving 6 bases between. The CDR3 totals 14 residues. The CDR3 sequence: CASSLQLSNQPQHF. The CDR3, as DNA: TGTGCCAGCAGTTTACAGCTGAGCAATCAGCCCCAGCATTTT.

This clonotype was counted many times. The rearrangement joins TRBV29-1 to TRBJ1-2, with a possible D match to TRBD1 (6 bases). This CDR3 region has 15 residues. The ends were cut back, 4 bases at V and 5 bases at J, with 20 bases in the middle. Germline CDR1 reads SQVTM; CDR2 reads ANQGSEA. CDR3 DNA sequence: TGCAGCGTTGGCCCCTCCGCGGGACATCGTTATGGCTACACCTTC. Amino acid sequence: CSVGPSAGHRYGYTF.

This clonotype was picked up many times. V and J are TRBV12-3 or TRBV12-4 and TRBJ1-1, with D perhaps TRBD1 (6 bases). The V end lost 8 bases, the J end lost 3 bases, and 16 bases lay between the germline ends. This CDR3 has 14 amino acids. The CDR3 loop is CASGHTGRHTEAFF. The CDR3, as DNA: TGTGCCAGCGGACACACAGGGAGACACACTGAAGCTTTCTTT.

This clonotype occurred many times. The chain links TRBV13 to TRBJ1-4; D call uncertain. V was cut by 1 base and J by 8 bases, with 8 bases left in between. Looked up from germline, CDR1 is PRHDT and CDR2 is FYEKMQ (reference sequence). This CDR3 region has 13 residues. The CDR3 is CASSLAGKEKLFF. The DNA for the CDR3 is TGTGCCAGCAGCTTAGCGGGAAAGGAAAAACTGTTTTTT.

This clonotype was recorded at least ten times. The V and J genes are TRBV7-8 and TRBJ2-7; D is unresolved. The CDR3 contains 14 residues. Germline V CDR1 and CDR2: SGHVS, FQNEAQ. Trimming pared 2 bases from V and 2 bases from J, leaving 10 bases between. The CDR3: CASSLFDETYEQYF. The CDR3 nucleotides read TGTGCCAGCAGCTTATTCGACGAGACCTACGAGCAGTACTTC.

This clonotype was seen repeatedly, ten times or more. V gene TRBV20-1 combines with J gene TRBJ2-1, with 7 positions matching TRBD2. The CDR3 has 16 residues. V shed 1 base, J shed 3 bases, and the junction held 9 bases outside the gene matches. The V gene's germline CDR1 is DFQATT and CDR2 SNEGSKA (reference sequence). CDR3 coding DNA: TGCAGTGCTAGAGTATGGGGGAGGGCCGACTACAATGAGCAGTTCTTC. This encodes CSARVWGRADYNEQFF.

In its sample, this clonotype was seen many times. The J gene is TRBJ1-4, the V gene TRBV7-8; TRBD1 might be the D (5 bases). Germline V gene lookup returns CDR1 SGHVS and CDR2 FQNEAQ. This CDR3 has 15 amino acids. V lost 4 bases and J 0 bases, leaving 9 bases between the germline ends. CDR3 coding DNA: TGTGCCAGCAGCTCAGGACACTCAACTAATGAAAAACTGTTTTTT. Residues: CASSSGHSTNEKLFF. The whole variable domain, filled in from reference TRBV7-8 and TRBJ1-4, reads GAGVSQSPRYKVAKRGQDVALRCDPISGHVSLFWYQQALGQGPEFLTYFQNEAQLDKSGLPSDRFFAERPEGSVSTLKIQRTQQEDSAVYLCASSSGHSTNEKLFFGSGTQLSVL.

In its sample, this clonotype was seen many times. V gene TRBV12-3 or TRBV12-4 combines with J gene TRBJ2-2; tentatively, D is TRBD2 (6 bases). Between the trimmed V and J ends, which lost 4 bases and 0 bases, there was a span of 9 bases. The CDR3 spans 15 residues. In nucleotides, the CDR3 is TGTGCCAGCAGTTATAGCGGAGCGAACACCGGGGAGCTGTTTTTT. This sequence encodes CASSYSGANTGELFF.

This clonotype was seen repeatedly, ten times or more. This chain links TRBV7-9 with TRBJ1-2; possible D gene TRBD1, 5 bases. The CDR3 length is 14 residues. Germline V gene sequence: CDR1 SEHNR, CDR2 FQNEAQ (reference sequence). The V end was cut by 1 base, the J end by 4 bases, with 10 bases between. In DNA form, the CDR3 reads TGTGCCAGCAGCTTAGGGGACGGACTCTATGGCTACACCTTC. This gives the protein CASSLGDGLYGYTF. Based on the CDR3 plus reference TRBV7-9 and TRBJ1-2, the full variable domain is DTGVSQNPRHKITKRGQNVTFRCDPISEHNRLYWYRQTLGQGPEFLTYFQNEAQLEKSRLLSDRFSAERPKGSFSTLEIQRTEQGDSAMYLCASSLGDGLYGYTFGSGTRLTVV.

This clonotype has at least ten counts. The CDR3 reads CASSLEQLNQPQHF. Written as DNA, the CDR3 is TGTGCCAGCAGCTTAGAACAGCTTAATCAGCCCCAGCATTTT. The rearrangement joins TRBV7-9 to TRBJ1-5; D remains ambiguous. The CDR3 length is 14 residues. From germline, CDR1 is SEHNR and CDR2 FQNEAQ (reference sequence). Trimming shortened V by 1 base and J by 4 bases, and 8 bases separated the two germline ends.

This clonotype was counted at least ten times. The chain couples TRBV24-1 to TRBJ2-5, with D perhaps assigned TRBD1 or TRBD2 (6 bases each). Germline V CDR1 and CDR2: KGHDR, SFDVKD. V lost 6 bases and J 5 bases, leaving 18 bases between the germline ends. The CDR3 has 15 amino acids. The CDR3 region is CATSTAGRRGETQYF. The DNA of the CDR3 is TGTGCCACCAGTACGGCGGGGAGGAGGGGGGAGACCCAGTACTTC.

J is TRBJ2-6 and V is TRBV19; D remains unclear. Germline V CDR1 and CDR2: LNHDA, SQIVND (reference sequence). The CDR3 covers 17 residues. Trimming took off 3 bases at V and 0 bases at J, with 12 bases between the two ends. Written as DNA, the CDR3 is TGTGCCAGTAGTATTTCGCCGTTTGTCTCTGGGGCCAACGTCCTGACTTTC. Amino acids: CASSISPFVSGANVLTF.

The V gene is TRBV5-5, the J gene TRBJ2-1, with 9 bases fitting TRBD1. V dropped 6 bases and J dropped 4; count of bases not matched to a gene: 5. The CDR3 spans 14 residues. Looked up from germline, CDR1 is SGHKS and CDR2 is YYEKEE (reference sequence). The CDR3 region has the DNA TGTGCCAGCATCTCCGGGACAGGGTACAATGAGCAGTTCTTC. Residues: CASISGTGYNEQFF.

Ten or more counts support this clonotype. This rearrangement joins TRBV20-1 to TRBJ2-1; D gene unclear. Germline V gene data show CDR1 as DFQATT and CDR2 as SNEGSKA (reference sequence). The CDR3 has 12 amino acids. V lost 5 bases and J 6 bases, leaving 11 bases between the germline ends. The CDR3 DNA sequence: TGCAGTGCTGGTCGTCTGTCCAATGAGCAGTTCTTC. Encoded protein: CSAGRLSNEQFF.

This clonotype was seen at least ten times. This CDR3 is CASSQDISGSYTGELFF. The CDR3 region has the DNA TGCGCCAGCAGCCAAGATATCAGCGGGAGTTATACCGGGGAGCTGTTTTTT. This chain connects TRBV4-3 to TRBJ2-2; 8 bases agree with TRBD2. The CDR3 spans 17 residues. Germline lookup yields CDR1 LGHNA and CDR2 YSLEER. The ends lost 0 bases at V and 5 bases at J; junction bases unmatched: 8.

This clonotype was observed many times. The rearrangement joins TRBV6-1 to TRBJ2-6; D uncertain. CDR1 MNHNS and CDR2 SASEGT come from the germline V gene. The CDR3 totals 13 residues. The V and J ends lost 3 bases and 1 base respectively, with 1 base between them. Written as DNA, the CDR3 is TGTGCCAGCAGTGAGTCTGGGGCCAACGTCCTGACTTTC. This translates into CASSESGANVLTF.

The table lists this clonotype with many counts. This rearrangement joins TRBV12-3 or TRBV12-4 to TRBJ2-1; no clear D gene. CDR3 length: 15 residues. V was cut by 2 bases and J by 2 bases, with 10 bases left in between. CDR3 amino acids: CASSLFPPTYNEQFF. The CDR3 nucleotides are TGTGCCAGCAGTTTATTCCCACCGACCTACAATGAGCAGTTCTTC.

This clonotype was observed at least ten times. The chain recombines TRBV20-1 with TRBJ2-3; unclear D gene. The V and J ends lost 6 bases and 7 bases respectively, with 11 bases between them. Germline V gene lookup returns CDR1 DFQATT and CDR2 SNEGSKA (reference sequence). The CDR3 has 11 amino acids. The CDR3 DNA reads as TGCAGTGCCACATCGGCTAATACGCAGTATTTT. Translating gives CSATSANTQYF.

There are many counts of this clonotype. J is TRBJ2-1 and V is TRBV27; the D is unclear. This CDR3 has 16 residues. Germline V gives CDR1 MNHEY, CDR2 SMNVEV (reference sequence). Trimming took off 3 bases at V and 4 bases at J, with 16 bases between the two ends. The DNA for the CDR3 is TGTGCCAGCAGTTTTCGAAGGGCCACCCGGTACAATGAGCAGTTCTTC. Translation: CASSFRRATRYNEQFF.

Notes on this clonotype: Possible read error: a much larger clone is one base away. This chain uses TRBV29-1 with TRBJ2-4, with 8 positions matching TRBD1. Germline loops: CDR1 SQVTM, CDR2 ANQGSEA. This CDR3 region has 13 residues. The CDR3 DNA is TGCGGCGTTGACGGGACAGGAGGGAACATTCAGTACTTC. Its translation is CGVDGTGGNIQYF.

V usage is TRBV7-9 and J usage is TRBJ1-1, with D perhaps TRBD1 (5 bases). The CDR3 is 15 amino acids. Germline loops: CDR1 SEHNR, CDR2 FQNEAQ (reference sequence). Between the trimmed V and J ends, which lost 2 bases and 2 bases, there was a span of 12 bases. CDR3 DNA sequence: TGTGCCAGCAGCTTATTGGGGGGGATTAACACTGAAGCTTTCTTT. This sequence encodes CASSLLGGINTEAFF.

This clonotype was observed at least ten times. This chain connects TRBV28 to TRBJ2-1; D is unresolved. Germline CDR1 is MDHEN and CDR2 is SYDVKM. The CDR3 extends over 15 amino acids. V shed 6 bases and J shed 4 bases, with 16 bases lying between them. Written as DNA, the CDR3 is TGTGCCAGCAGCCAATTTGCTTATGGGTACAATGAGCAGTTCTTC. It yields the protein CASSQFAYGYNEQFF.

The rearrangement joins TRBV7-9 to TRBJ2-4; TRBD2 matches 16 bases. Germline trimming cut 3 bases from V and 6 bases from J; bases unmatched to any gene: 5. The V gene's germline CDR1 is SEHNR and CDR2 FQNEAQ (reference sequence). The CDR3 covers 17 residues. The CDR3 sequence: CASSLGGLAGGRNIQYF. The CDR3 DNA reads TGTGCCAGCAGCTTGGGGGGACTAGCGGGAGGGAGAAACATTCAGTACTTC.

In regard to this clonotype: A much larger clone differs by one base, so this may be a read error. The rearrangement uses TRBV9 and TRBJ2-2; the D gene is possibly TRBD2 (5 bases). CDR3 length equals 16 residues. The V and J ends lost 0 bases and 6 bases respectively, with 15 bases between them. Germline CDR1 SGDLS, CDR2 YYNGEE. CDR3 coding DNA: TGTGCCAGCAGCGTAGTTCAAGCGGTAGTAGCCGGGGAGCTGTTTTTT. It translates to CASSVVQAVVAGELFF.

Ten or more counts support this clonotype. The rearrangement joins TRBV6-2 or TRBV6-3 to TRBJ2-5; D is possibly TRBD2 (5 bases). Between the trimmed V and J ends, which lost 6 bases and 5 bases, there was a span of 19 bases. The CDR3 spans 15 residues. The germline CDR1 and CDR2 sequences are MNHEY and SVGEGT. The CDR3 nucleotides read TGTGCCAGCAGACGGGATTCGGCCCCGGGGGAGACCCAGTACTTC. As protein: CASRRDSAPGETQYF.

The chain has TRBV27 and TRBJ1-2; no definite D call. The V end was cut by 5 bases, the J end by 4 bases, with 14 bases between. The CDR3 runs 14 residues. Germline CDR1 and CDR2: MNHEY and SMNVEV (reference sequence). This CDR3 is CASSPHSSPYGYTF. The DNA of the CDR3 is TGTGCCAGCAGTCCCCATTCCAGCCCCTATGGCTACACCTTC.